This TCR beta chain was profiled in a study of T cell responses to AZD1222 COVID-19 vaccine. General observations from the study: Clonal diversity may have been underestimated, and the donors were mostly white British, with more females than males.

Analyses pooled second doses at about 4 or about 12 weeks. Clones were read by immunoSEQ multiplex PCR, and TCRdb kept only the in-frame ones, dropping some. The sample contains about 140,000 clones, around 92% of which appear only once. This CDR3 is built from 14 residues. CDR1 and CDR2 (germline): SQVTM, ANQGSEA. J gave up 8 bases and V 3 bases, and 10 bases lay outside the gene matches. In regard to this clone: What it binds is not known.

J is TRBJ2-1 and V is TRBV29-1, with 7 bases lining up with TRBD2. The sample here was peripheral blood, taken 28 days after the second AZD1222 dose. The TCR was taken from an adult who received the AZD1222 COVID-19 vaccine. In DNA form, the CDR3 reads TGCAGCGTTGAGGGAGGGAGGGCCGTTGATGAGCAGTTCTTC. As protein: CSVEGGRAVDEQFF.